The next 10 T cell receptor beta chains were all read from a single sample in a study of beta chain features in type 1 diabetes. Overall study findings and caveats: All four CD4+ subsets of Type 1 diabetes patients contained TCRB CDR3s that were moderately but significantly shorter.

The sequenced template was cDNA made from the entire isolated RNA. Here immunoSEQ multiplex PCR was the method, and the copy in TCRdb shows in-frame clones only, minus some. The sample consists of hundreds of thousands of clones, about an eighth of them appearing once. Their target antigens are unknown. Sequenced input: naive CD4+ T cells from blood. Receptors originate from a man aged 18 to 30 with type 1 diabetes.

This clone has a handful of counts. The CDR3 protein is CASSSGGHGKNIQYF. CDR3 nucleotides: TGTGCCAGCAGTTCGGGAGGACACGGCAAAAACATTCAGTACTTC. The genes are TRBV6-5 and TRBJ2-4; 7 bases are a match to TRBD2. This CDR3 region has 15 residues. J was trimmed by 3 bases and V by 4 bases; bases with no gene match: 6. Germline values: CDR1 MNHEY, CDR2 SVGAGI.

J is TRBJ1-4 and V is TRBV29-1, with unresolved D. Germline V CDR1 and CDR2: SQVTM, ANQGSEA. Trimming took 7 bases from V and 8 from J, leaving 17 bases between them. The CDR3 is 13 amino acids. The CDR3 bases are TGCAGCGCCGCGAGAGACACGGCCGAAAAACTGTTTTTT. Residues: CSAARDTAEKLFF.

CDR3 residues: CASSNLGQLAKNIQYF. CDR3 in DNA: TGTGCCAGCTCAAACCTAGGCCAACTAGCCAAAAACATTCAGTACTTC. The chain combines TRBV18 with TRBJ2-4; D call uncertain. The germline V and J ends were trimmed by 5 bases and 0 bases, with 14 bases remaining between them. Germline assignment: CDR1 KGHSH and CDR2 LQKENI. The CDR3 consists of 16 residues. The whole variable domain, filled in from reference TRBV18 and TRBJ2-4, reads NAGVMQNPRHLVRRRGQEARLRCSPMKGHSHVYWYRQLPEEGLKFMVYLQKENIIDESGMPKERFSAEFPKEGPSILRIQQVVRGDSAAYFCASSNLGQLAKNIQYFGAGTRLSVL.

This clone appeared a few times. The genes are TRBV11-2 and TRBJ2-7; D not resolved. CDR3 length equals 14 residues. Trimming took 5 bases from V and 3 from J, leaving 14 bases between them. Per the germline V gene, CDR1 is SGHAT and CDR2 is FQNNGV. The CDR3: CASSPPAAYYEQYF. In DNA, the CDR3 is TGTGCCAGCAGCCCCCCGGCGGCGTACTACGAGCAGTACTTC.

This clone was observed a few times. The same CDR3 arises from other DNA sequences in this sample as well. This chain connects TRBV20-1 to TRBJ2-7, with D possibly matching TRBD1 (5 bases). V lost 5 bases to trimming and J lost 3 bases, with 8 bases between them. The CDR3 totals 11 residues. Looked up from germline, CDR1 is DFQATT and CDR2 is SNEGSKA (reference sequence). This chain's CDR3 is CSALQGYEQYF. Here the CDR3 DNA reads TGCAGTGCTTTGCAGGGCTACGAGCAGTACTTC.

A word on this clone: Different DNA sequences within this sample yield the same CDR3. This chain's CDR3 is CASSYGGSQETQYF. The DNA of the CDR3 is TGTGCCAGCAGTTACGGTGGGTCCCAAGAGACCCAGTACTTC. This chain links TRBV6-5 with TRBJ2-5, with D unresolved. Germline V lookup: CDR1 MNHEY, CDR2 SVGAGI. Trimming cost V 2 bases and J 1 base, with 8 bases left between them. This CDR3 spans 14 amino acids.

This clone was detected only a few times. The J gene is TRBJ1-4, the V gene TRBV5-1; D unclear. With 1 base removed from V and 5 bases from J, the gap between germline ends came to 9 bases. CDR1 and CDR2 (germline): SGHRS, YFSETQ. This CDR3 contains 14 residues. In DNA form, the CDR3 reads TGCGCCAGCAGCTTGCAAACCTCGAATGAAAAACTGTTTTTT. Its translation is CASSLQTSNEKLFF.

This clone was detected a few times. V usage is TRBV29-1 and J usage is TRBJ1-2; no clear D gene. Germline CDR1 is SQVTM and CDR2 is ANQGSEA. The germline V and J ends were trimmed by 6 bases and 1 base, with 6 bases remaining between them. CDR3 size: 11 residues. The CDR3 reads CSVTVNYGYTF. DNA of the CDR3: TGCAGCGTGACCGTTAACTATGGCTACACCTTC. Complete variable domain (other parts from reference TRBV29-1 and TRBJ1-2): SAVISQKPSRDICQRGTSLTIQCQVDSQVTMMFWYRQQPGQSLTLIATANQGSEATYESGFVIDKFPISRPNLTFSTLTVSNMSPEDSSIYLCSVTVNYGYTFGSGTRLTVV.

In its sample, this clone was seen a few times. The genes are TRBV30 and TRBJ2-3, with TRBD1 matching over 11 bases. V lost 0 bases and J lost 2; bases outside the gene matches: 4. Germline V gene lookup returns CDR1 GTSNPN and CDR2 SVGIG (reference sequence). The CDR3 extends over 16 amino acids. The CDR3 spells CAWSVGQGAITDTQYF. In DNA form, the CDR3 reads TGTGCCTGGAGTGTAGGACAGGGGGCTATCACAGATACGCAGTATTTT. The full variable domain, in which reference TRBV30 and TRBJ2-3 provide the parts outside the CDR3, is SQTIHQWPATLVQPVGSPLSLECTVEGTSNPNLYWYRQAAGRGLQLLFYSVGIGQISSEVPQNLSASRPQDRQFILSSKKLLLSDSGFYLCAWSVGQGAITDTQYFGPGTRLTVL.

In the case of this clone: The same CDR3 arises from other DNA sequences in this sample as well. This CDR3 reads CSAGYNEQFF. DNA of the CDR3: TGCAGTGCTGGTTACAATGAGCAGTTCTTC. This rearrangement joins TRBV20-1 to TRBJ2-1; no firm D call. The CDR3 has 10 residues. Germline V gene data show CDR1 as DFQATT and CDR2 as SNEGSKA (reference sequence). V dropped 5 bases and J dropped 4 bases, with 3 bases sitting between them.